One sample yielded the 26 T cell receptor beta chains listed below, sequenced in a study of control samples from healthy donors and cancer patients. Some clones are missing from TCRdb's copy, which holds only in-frame ones; the method was immunoSEQ multiplex PCR. The profile shows 91,000 or so clones, more than 85% of them singletons. The sample comprised blood. Source of these receptors: a woman in her twenties or thirties in good health.

The V gene is TRBV5-1, the J gene TRBJ1-6; D is uncertain. The CDR3 covers 16 residues. Trimming removed 6 bases from V and 7 bases from J, with 20 bases in between. The germline gives CDR1 SGHRS, CDR2 YFSETQ. CDR3 sequence reads: CASKGEAALGNSPLHF. The CDR3 region has the DNA TGCGCCAGCAAAGGCGAGGCAGCCCTCGGAAATTCACCCCTCCACTTT. Full variable domain (missing parts from reference TRBV5-1 and TRBJ1-6): KAGVTQTPRYLIKTRGQQVTLSCSPISGHRSVSWYQQTPGQGLQFLFEYFSETQRNKGNFPGRFSGRQFSNSRSEMNVSTLELGDSALYLCASKGEAALGNSPLHFGNGTRLTVT.

J is TRBJ2-7 and V is TRBV9; D gene uncertain. The CDR3 loop spans 13 amino acids. V shed 4 bases and J shed 2 bases, with 10 bases lying between them. Germline-derived CDR1 and CDR2 are SGDLS and YYNGEE. The CDR3 DNA reads TGTGCCAGCAGCCTTGGTCTAACCTACGAGCAGTACTTC. This translates into CASSLGLTYEQYF.

The genes are TRBV30 and TRBJ2-7, with D tentatively TRBD2 (5 bases). Germline CDR1 is GTSNPN and CDR2 is SVGIG (reference sequence). The length of the CDR3 is 12 residues. V gave up 0 bases and J gave up 6 bases, with 9 bases separating them. Here the CDR3 reads CAWSVNEGEQYF. CDR3 nucleotides: TGTGCCTGGAGTGTCAATGAGGGCGAGCAGTACTTC.

The chain uses TRBV3-1 (or the pseudogene TRBV3-2) and TRBJ1-5; D uncertain. V was trimmed by 1 base and J by 4 bases, leaving 8 bases between them. CDR1 LGHDT and CDR2 YNNKEL come from the germline V gene (reference sequence). The CDR3 extends over 14 amino acids. The CDR3 DNA reads TGTGCCAGCAGCCAAGCAGGTTCAAATCAGCCCCAGCATTTT. It yields the protein CASSQAGSNQPQHF.

The genes are TRBV3-1 (or the pseudogene TRBV3-2) and TRBJ1-2, with a weak D call TRBD1 (5 bases). CDR3 length: 12 amino acids. Germline V gives CDR1 LGHDT, CDR2 YNNKEL (reference sequence). V gave up 3 bases and J gave up 4 bases, with 6 bases separating them. In DNA form, the CDR3 reads TGTGCCAGCAGCCAGGGGGTCTATGGCTACACCTTC. The encoded protein is CASSQGVYGYTF.

The chain uses TRBV24-1 and TRBJ2-3; D is uncertain. Germline V gene sequence: CDR1 KGHDR, CDR2 SFDVKD. The CDR3 consists of 11 residues. V was trimmed by 10 bases and J by 6 bases, leaving 10 bases between them. The CDR3 nucleotides are TGTGCCACAAGTTCGTCGGATACGCAGTATTTT. It is translated as CATSSSDTQYF.

This clone was counted a single time. This chain links TRBV9 with TRBJ2-1; 8 bases line up with TRBD2. The CDR3 covers 15 residues. With 0 bases clipped from V and 5 bases from J, the junction kept 4 bases outside the gene matches. CDR1 and CDR2 (germline): SGDLS, YYNGEE. CDR3 coding DNA: TGTGCCAGCAGCGTAGAAGCGGGGGCTCACAATGAGCAGTTCTTC. The encoded protein is CASSVEAGAHNEQFF.

The chain couples TRBV6-5 to TRBJ1-2, with D possibly TRBD1 on 5 matching bases. V was cut by 2 bases and J by 7 bases, with 8 bases left in between. The CDR3 sequence is 12 residues long. Germline loops: CDR1 MNHEY, CDR2 SVGAGI. CDR3 in DNA: TGTGCCAGCAGTTACAGGGACGGTGGCTACACCTTC. It translates to CASSYRDGGYTF.

The V gene is TRBV7-2, the J gene TRBJ1-1, with 7 bases identical to TRBD1. CDR1 and CDR2 (germline): SGHTA, FQGNSA. CDR3 length equals 14 residues. Trimming removed 5 bases from V and 9 bases from J; junction bases left unmatched: 12. As DNA, the CDR3 is TGTGCCAGCAGCCCAGGTCAGGGGGTGGGAAAAGCTTTCTTT. This gives the protein CASSPGQGVGKAFF.

The chain couples TRBV5-1 to TRBJ2-7; 7 bases agree with TRBD1. Per the germline V gene, CDR1 is SGHRS and CDR2 is YFSETQ. The CDR3 totals 14 residues. With V trimmed by 0 bases and J by 1 base, 1 base remained unmatched. The CDR3 sequence: CASSLVTGSYEQYF. The CDR3 region has the DNA TGCGCCAGCAGCTTGGTGACAGGGTCCTACGAGCAGTACTTC. The full variable domain, completed using reference TRBV5-1 and TRBJ2-7, is KAGVTQTPRYLIKTRGQQVTLSCSPISGHRSVSWYQQTPGQGLQFLFEYFSETQRNKGNFPGRFSGRQFSNSRSEMNVSTLELGDSALYLCASSLVTGSYEQYFGPGTRLTVT.

The rearrangement joins TRBV2 to TRBJ1-1; D remains unclear. The germline V gene encodes CDR1 SNHLY and CDR2 FYNNEI. Trimming removed 6 bases from V and 0 bases from J, with 8 bases in between. The CDR3 is 13 amino acids. The CDR3 sequence is CASRPFMNTEAFF. The CDR3 DNA is TGTGCCAGCAGGCCGTTTATGAACACTGAAGCTTTCTTT. Filled out from reference TRBV2 and TRBJ1-1, the complete variable domain reads EPEVTQTPSHQVTQMGQEVILRCVPISNHLYFYWYRQILGQKVEFLVSFYNNEISEKSEIFDDQFSVERPDGSNFTLKIRSTKLEDSAMYFCASRPFMNTEAFFGQGTRLTVV.

The CDR3 reads CASLMERQGATEAFF. The DNA for the CDR3 is TGTGCCAGCCTCATGGAGCGTCAGGGCGCCACTGAAGCTTTCTTT. The chain carries TRBV18 and TRBJ1-1; a possible D gene is TRBD1 (5 bases). The CDR3 covers 15 residues. Germline CDR1 and CDR2: KGHSH and LQKENI. V lost 8 bases to trimming and J lost 4 bases, with 20 bases between them.

J is TRBJ2-1 and V is TRBV12-5, with 8 bases that match TRBD2. Germline-derived CDR1 and CDR2 are LGHNT and FRNRAP. This CDR3 comprises 14 residues. Trimming cost V 6 bases and J 8 bases; bases outside gene matches: 9. The CDR3 region has the DNA TGTGCTAGTGGAGCCGGGACTAGGCTAGATGAGCAGTTCTTC. It codes for CASGAGTRLDEQFF.

This chain connects TRBV5-1 to TRBJ1-2; D possibly corresponds to TRBD1 (6 bases). Trimming stripped 4 bases from V and 3 bases from J, with 10 bases between. The CDR3 consists of 13 residues. The germline CDR1 and CDR2 sequences are SGHRS and YFSETQ. CDR3 amino acids: CASSPGQDYGYTF. The CDR3 nucleotides are TGCGCCAGCAGCCCGGGACAAGACTATGGCTACACCTTC.

The chain is built from TRBV19 and TRBJ2-3; 14 nucleotides agree with TRBD2. J gave up 3 bases and V 5 bases, and 4 bases lay outside the gene matches. Per the germline V gene, CDR1 is LNHDA and CDR2 is SQIVND (reference sequence). CDR3 length: 16 amino acids. CDR3 sequence reads: CASSGGTSGRTDTQYF. For the CDR3, the DNA is TGTGCCAGTAGTGGGGGGACTAGCGGGAGAACAGATACGCAGTATTTT.

The chain is built from TRBV5-1 and TRBJ2-2; maybe TRBD1 (6 bases). This CDR3 spans 14 amino acids. Trimming took 0 bases from V and 4 from J, leaving 7 bases between them. The germline CDR1 and CDR2 sequences are SGHRS and YFSETQ. CDR3 amino acids: CASSLVGGTGELFF. CDR3 nucleotides: TGCGCCAGCAGCTTGGTAGGGGGCACCGGGGAGCTGTTTTTT. Together with reference TRBV5-1 and TRBJ2-2, the CDR3 gives the full variable domain: KAGVTQTPRYLIKTRGQQVTLSCSPISGHRSVSWYQQTPGQGLQFLFEYFSETQRNKGNFPGRFSGRQFSNSRSEMNVSTLELGDSALYLCASSLVGGTGELFFGEGSRLTVL.

This clone has just one count. V usage is TRBV4-1 and J usage is TRBJ2-5; D may be TRBD1 (6 bases). This CDR3 region has 15 residues. Germline V gene sequence: CDR1 MGHRA, CDR2 YSYEKL. The V end lost 4 bases, the J end lost 5 bases, and 17 bases lay between the germline ends. This chain's CDR3 is CASSPPGVQSETQYF. The CDR3 coding sequence is TGCGCCAGCAGCCCCCCAGGGGTTCAATCGGAGACCCAGTACTTC.

J is TRBJ1-5 and V is TRBV20-1, with D unresolved. Germline CDR1 reads DFQATT; CDR2 reads SNEGSKA (reference sequence). V lost 3 bases and J 5 bases, leaving 11 bases between the germline ends. The CDR3 extends over 13 amino acids. CDR3 DNA sequence: TGCAGTGCTAGTTTCGGGGAATATCAGCCCCAGCATTTT. Translating it yields CSASFGEYQPQHF.

This chain connects TRBV9 to TRBJ2-3; no reliable D call. V gave up 1 base and J gave up 4 bases, with 4 bases separating them. Germline lookup yields CDR1 SGDLS and CDR2 YYNGEE. The CDR3 has 12 residues. CDR3 bases: TGTGCCAGCAGCGTACGATCAGATACGCAGTATTTT. Amino acid sequence: CASSVRSDTQYF.

The CDR3 loop is CASSPGGLAGSGPETQYF. Here the CDR3 DNA reads TGTGCCAGCAGCCCGGGGGGCCTAGCGGGTTCAGGCCCCGAGACCCAGTACTTC. The chain recombines TRBV5-5 with TRBJ2-5; 8 bases align to TRBD2. V was clipped by 4 bases and J by 5 bases; unmatched bases: 19. The CDR3 runs 18 residues. Germline lookup yields CDR1 SGHKS and CDR2 YYEKEE (reference sequence). Filled out from reference TRBV5-5 and TRBJ2-5, the complete variable domain reads DAGVTQSPTHLIKTRGQQVTLRCSPISGHKSVSWYQQVLGQGPQFIFQYYEKEERGRGNFPDRFSARQFPNYSSELNVNALLLGDSALYLCASSPGGLAGSGPETQYFGPGTRLLVL.

The V gene is TRBV4-1, the J gene TRBJ2-1, with 12 positions matching TRBD2. Germline-derived CDR1 and CDR2 are MGHRA and YSYEKL. J gave up 4 bases and V 1 base, and 5 bases lay outside the gene matches. The length of the CDR3 is 17 residues. The CDR3 region has the DNA TGCGCCAGCAGCCAAGCACTGACTAGCGGGGGTTACAATGAGCAGTTCTTC. Translated, it gives CASSQALTSGGYNEQFF.

The chain is built from TRBV15 and TRBJ1-4; tentative D call: TRBD1 (5 bases). The CDR3 runs to 16 residues. The germline gives CDR1 LNHNV, CDR2 YYDKDF (reference sequence). Trimming took off 1 base at V and 2 bases at J, with 11 bases between the two ends. Here the CDR3 DNA reads TGTGCCACCAGCAGAGCAGGGAGTAGGACTAATGAAAAACTGTTTTTT. Protein product: CATSRAGSRTNEKLFF.

This clone was detected once. The gene calls are TRBV6-1 and TRBJ1-2; D call uncertain. Trimming took 3 bases from V and 1 from J, leaving 12 bases between them. CDR1 and CDR2 from the germline V gene are MNHNS and SASEGT. There are 15 residues in the CDR3. CDR3 amino acids: CASSELNTVNYGYTF. Here the CDR3 DNA reads TGTGCCAGCAGTGAGCTAAACACCGTTAACTATGGCTACACCTTC.

The genes are TRBV18 and TRBJ1-4; D gene ambiguous. This CDR3 spans 13 amino acids. Trimming pared 4 bases from V and 5 bases from J, leaving 8 bases between. Looked up from germline, CDR1 is KGHSH and CDR2 is LQKENI. CDR3 bases: TGTGCCAGCTCACTTAGAAGCAATGAAAAACTGTTTTTT. It specifies CASSLRSNEKLFF.

The chain recombines TRBV4-1 with TRBJ1-2, with TRBD1 matching over 10 bases. This CDR3 has 17 residues. The germline CDR1 and CDR2 sequences are MGHRA and YSYEKL. V dropped 1 base and J dropped 3; count of bases not matched to a gene: 8. The CDR3 bases are TGCGCCAGCAGCCAAGTCCTCCGGGACAGGGGAGACTATGGCTACACCTTC. Residues: CASSQVLRDRGDYGYTF.

This chain connects TRBV11-2 to TRBJ1-2; TRBD1 is a possible D gene (6 bases). The CDR3 is 15 residues long. The V end was cut by 3 bases, the J end by 3 bases, with 14 bases between. In germline, CDR1 is SGHAT, CDR2 FQNNGV. CDR3 bases: TGTGCCAGCAGCTTCCGACAGGCCATTCACTATGGCTACACCTTC. Protein sequence: CASSFRQAIHYGYTF. The variable domain in full, with the rest retrieved from reference TRBV11-2 and TRBJ1-2, is EAGVAQSPRYKIIEKRQSVAFWCNPISGHATLYWYQQILGQGPKLLIQFQNNGVVDDSQLPKDRFSAERLKGVDSTLKIQPAKLEDSAVYLCASSFRQAIHYGYTFGSGTRLTVV.